This T cell receptor beta chain stems from a study of shared clonotypes between healthy human individuals. Points from the study as a whole: Only blood was sampled; tissue repertoires likely differ.

A deep-level run was used for the assay. Several immunoSEQ plates received, in even portions, the genomic DNA of each subset. Clones were sequenced by immunoSEQ multiplex PCR, and TCRdb holds only the in-frame ones, with some missing. The table records 1.5 million to 2.5 million clones, approximately 94% of them present only once. Naive CD8 cells lacked CD45RO and underwent positive selection for CCR7, leaving out terminally differentiated effector memory CD45RA+ cells. Donors included only healthy HIV-negative adults lacking recent acute infections or vaccinations. This clone was detected once. Its antigen is not known. The CDR3 is made up of 19 amino acids. V was pared by 2 bases and J by 3 bases, with 20 bases between. The germline CDR1 and CDR2 sequences are SGHTA and FQGNSA.

The sequence derives from a man between 18 and 29 years old in good health. The specimen sequenced was naive CD8+ T cells sorted from blood. The rearrangement joins TRBV7-2 to TRBJ1-6, with D possibly matching TRBD1 (5 bases). The CDR3 nucleotides are TGTGCCAGCAGCTTATATGCCCGACAGCGAGACGGCTATAATTCACCCCTCCACTTT. As protein: CASSLYARQRDGYNSPLHF.